These 16 T cell receptor beta chains were all obtained from the same sample, sequenced in a study of T cell responses to AZD1222 COVID-19 vaccine. Using immunoSEQ multiplex PCR, the repertoire was profiled, and TCRdb retains in-frame clones only, with some absent. This table has some 100,000 clones, 86% appearing once. Sample: peripheral blood, taken 28 days after the second AZD1222 dose. The receptors shown here come from an adult who received the AZD1222 COVID-19 vaccine.

This clone was observed once. This rearrangement joins TRBV30 to TRBJ1-1; the D gene is possibly TRBD1 (5 bases). Between the trimmed V and J ends, which lost 3 bases and 1 base, there was a span of 12 bases. The CDR3 runs to 14 residues. CDR1 is GTSNPN, CDR2 SVGIG, per germline (reference sequence). The CDR3 coding sequence is TGTGCCTGGAGCGCCAGGGCCCCGAACACTGAAGCTTTCTTT. Translated: CAWSARAPNTEAFF.

The chain employs TRBV27 and TRBJ2-5, with 10 bases that match TRBD2. The CDR3 extends over 17 amino acids. Germline V CDR1 and CDR2: MNHEY, SMNVEV (reference sequence). V gave up 2 bases and J gave up 6 bases; unmatched junction bases: 12. The CDR3: CASSLLAGANPGKTQYF. The CDR3 region has the DNA TGTGCCAGCAGTTTACTAGCGGGGGCCAACCCTGGAAAGACCCAGTACTTC.

For the CDR3, the DNA is TGTGCCAGCAGTTACCCCCACGAGGGGGCTTACAATGAGCAGTTCTTC. Encoded protein: CASSYPHEGAYNEQFF. This rearrangement joins TRBV6-5 to TRBJ2-1; 7 bases match TRBD1. The germline CDR1 and CDR2 sequences are MNHEY and SVGAGI. The junction had 8 bases not matched to a gene; V was cut back by 2 bases and J by 4 bases. The CDR3 runs to 16 residues.

The chain combines TRBV6-5 with TRBJ1-3, with D unclear. This CDR3 is built from 12 residues. Germline assignment: CDR1 MNHEY and CDR2 SVGAGI. Between the trimmed V and J ends, which lost 7 bases and 3 bases, there was a span of 7 bases. CDR3 DNA: TGTGCCAGCAAGAGGGATGGAAACACCATATATTTT. This codes for CASKRDGNTIYF.

The chain combines TRBV9 with TRBJ2-2; D remains ambiguous. The ends were cut back, 4 bases at V and 7 bases at J, with 14 bases in the middle. The CDR3 is 14 residues long. The germline CDR1 and CDR2 sequences are SGDLS and YYNGEE. Written as DNA, the CDR3 is TGTGCCAGCAGCCCACCCGTGGGCCACGGGGAGCTGTTTTTT. Translating it yields CASSPPVGHGELFF.

J is TRBJ2-7 and V is TRBV2; the match to TRBD1 covers 9 bases. The germline gives CDR1 SNHLY, CDR2 FYNNEI. Germline trimming cut 5 bases from V and 0 bases from J; bases unmatched to any gene: 5. The CDR3 contains 15 residues. CDR3 DNA: TGTGCCAGCAGTCGGGGACAGGGATACTCCTACGAGCAGTACTTC. Protein: CASSRGQGYSYEQYF.

V is TRBV6-5 and J is TRBJ1-5; 7 nucleotides align to TRBD1. Germline V gene lookup returns CDR1 MNHEY and CDR2 SVGAGI. The CDR3 runs 13 residues. With 5 bases clipped from V and 5 bases from J, the junction kept 3 bases outside the gene matches. The CDR3 here is CASSTGEDQPQHF. In DNA, the CDR3 is TGTGCCAGCAGTACAGGGGAAGATCAGCCCCAGCATTTT.

The chain links TRBV7-2 to TRBJ1-5, with unresolved D. V was clipped by 1 base and J by 6 bases, with 7 bases between them. The CDR3 runs 13 residues. Germline CDR1 is SGHTA and CDR2 is FQGNSA. The CDR3, as DNA: TGTGCCAGCAGCTTAGATAAGGGTCAGCCCCAGCATTTT. Translating it yields CASSLDKGQPQHF.

This rearrangement joins TRBV7-3 to TRBJ2-2; TRBD2 matches at 7 bases. Germline lookup yields CDR1 SGHTA and CDR2 FQGTGA. This CDR3 contains 16 residues. V lost 1 base, J lost 6 bases, and 8 bases stayed unmatched. CDR3: CASSLMASGIPGELFF. For the CDR3, the DNA is TGTGCCAGCAGCTTAATGGCTAGCGGAATTCCCGGGGAGCTGTTTTTT.

This sequence joins TRBV2 and TRBJ1-3, with D unclear. This CDR3 spans 13 amino acids. Germline V gene lookup returns CDR1 SNHLY and CDR2 FYNNEI. Trimming shortened V by 9 bases and J by 4 bases, and 13 bases separated the two germline ends. This chain's CDR3 is CASGRQYGNTIYF. As DNA, the CDR3 is TGTGCCAGTGGCCGGCAGTACGGAAACACCATATATTTT.

The table lists this clone with a few counts. The rearrangement links TRBV10-1 to TRBJ2-7, with a weak D call TRBD1 (6 bases). Germline V gives CDR1 WNHNN, CDR2 SYGVQD (reference sequence). This CDR3 spans 13 amino acids. Trimming pared 6 bases from V and 3 bases from J, leaving 12 bases between. The CDR3 nucleotides read TGCGCCAGCAGCCCCTTACAGGGCTACGAGCAGTACTTC. Translated, it gives CASSPLQGYEQYF.

The chain joins TRBV11-2 to TRBJ1-3; D is unclear. The V and J ends lost 1 base and 0 bases respectively, with 13 bases between them. Germline values: CDR1 SGHAT, CDR2 FQNNGV. This CDR3 contains 17 residues. The chain's CDR3 is CASSLGPQESSGNTIYF. For the CDR3, the DNA is TGTGCCAGCAGCTTAGGCCCCCAGGAGAGCTCTGGAAACACCATATATTTT.

This clone has only a few counts. The chain has TRBV2 and TRBJ1-1; no definite D call. Looked up from germline, CDR1 is SNHLY and CDR2 is FYNNEI. The CDR3 is 14 amino acids. V dropped 9 bases and J dropped 3 bases, with 17 bases sitting between them. CDR3 nucleotide sequence: TGTGCCAGGGGGAGTGGGGTCGGATACACTGAAGCTTTCTTT. Protein: CARGSGVGYTEAFF.

The chain is built from TRBV6-1 and TRBJ1-4; tentatively, D is TRBD1 (5 bases). CDR1 and CDR2 from the germline V gene are MNHNS and SASEGT. The germline V and J ends were trimmed by 4 bases and 0 bases, with 12 bases remaining between them. This CDR3 is 16 amino acids long. The CDR3 nucleotides read TGTGCCAGCAGTGCCCTCGACAGTTCAACTAATGAAAAACTGTTTTTT. This codes for CASSALDSSTNEKLFF.

The V gene is TRBV30, the J gene TRBJ2-2, with TRBD2 identical over 12 bases. CDR1 and CDR2 from the germline V gene are GTSNPN and SVGIG (reference sequence). Losses at the gene ends were 7 bases for V and 6 bases for J; bases not matched to a gene: 12. The CDR3 contains 16 residues. The CDR3, as DNA: TGTGCCTTTATTACTAGCGGGAGGTTTTACGCCGGGGAGCTGTTTTTT. Encoded protein: CAFITSGRFYAGELFF. Filled out from reference TRBV30 and TRBJ2-2, the complete variable domain reads SQTIHQWPATLVQPVGSPLSLECTVEGTSNPNLYWYRQAAGRGLQLLFYSVGIGQISSEVPQNLSASRPQDRQFILSSKKLLLSDSGFYLCAFITSGRFYAGELFFGEGSRLTVL.

This chain uses TRBV7-9 with TRBJ2-2; 8 nucleotides agree with TRBD2. J was trimmed by 3 bases and V by 2 bases; bases with no gene match: 2. The CDR3 spans 15 residues. Germline CDR1 reads SEHNR; CDR2 reads FQNEAQ (reference sequence). The CDR3 coding sequence is TGTGCCAGCAGCTTATCAGCGGGAGACACCGGGGAGCTGTTTTTT. It encodes CASSLSAGDTGELFF.